This T cell receptor beta chain was identified during a study of T-cell reconstitution after alpha-beta-depleted transplantation in children. Notes on the study in general: After transplant, high TCRbeta diversity at day 60 in some patients arose from surviving recipient T cells and thymic progenitors. T-cell numbers and diversity one year post-transplant derived largely from freshly generated T cells. Expanded graft clones numbering several hundred reportedly gave rise to alpha-beta T cells about two months after transplant.

Trimming shortened V by 4 bases and J by 5 bases, and 17 bases separated the two germline ends. Germline V gives CDR1 ENHRY, CDR2 SYGVKD. The CDR3 sequence is 15 residues long. The sample holds many counts of this clonotype. The target antigen is unknown. Unique molecular identifiers were incorporated during preparation of the TCRbeta library. TCRdb re-analysed the PCR reads in MiXCR, keeping a single row per CDR3 protein. In the table there are about 280,000 distinct CDR3 sequences, around a tenth of which are singletons. The sequencing here drew on peripheral blood, taken 180 days after TCRalphabeta/CD19-depleted stem cell transplant. The chain recombines TRBV10-3 with TRBJ1-1; D may be TRBD1 (5 bases). This TCR derives from a male patient aged 2 to 10 who had a stem cell transplant for chronic granulomatous disease, so the T cells may come from the graft donor. CDR3 amino acids: CAISGELGRGTEAFF. The CDR3 DNA sequence: TGTGCCATCAGTGGAGAATTGGGACGAGGGACTGAAGCTTTCTTT.